Each of the 12 T cell receptor beta chains below was sequenced from the same sample in a study of vaccination and CD4 T cells after COVID-19. Their target antigens are unknown. Treatment described: roughly 10-day PBMC culture with coronavirus spike peptide pools or control peptides (ViraFEST assay). An Oncomine TCR Beta short-read assay was used to sequence the DNA from cultured CD4+ T cells. TCRdb reprocessed the PCR reads via MiXCR and lists one record per CDR3 protein. In the table there are 8,000 to 9,500 distinct CDR3 sequences, 23% of which are singletons. The sequencing input was cultured CD4+ T cells from blood. The source is a human donor with COVID-19.

J is TRBJ2-7 and V is TRBV5-1; 7 bases match TRBD2. The CDR3 has 15 residues. Germline CDR1 is SGHRS and CDR2 is YFSETQ. The ends lost 7 bases at V and 4 bases at J; junction bases unmatched: 14. CDR3 sequence: CASAQGGGGEYEQYF. In DNA, the CDR3 is TGCGCCAGCGCCCAGGGTGGCGGGGGAGAATACGAGCAGTACTTC.

This clonotype was seen a handful of times. The rearrangement uses TRBV5-1 and TRBJ1-5, with D possibly being TRBD1 (6 bases). The CDR3 contains 15 residues. V lost 0 bases to trimming and J lost 6 bases, with 13 bases between them. The V gene's germline CDR1 is SGHRS and CDR2 YFSETQ. The CDR3 spells CASSLDVGASQPQHF. The CDR3 region has the DNA TGCGCCAGCAGCTTGGATGTGGGGGCCAGTCAGCCCCAGCATTTT.

This clonotype was counted only a few times. The chain links TRBV20-1 to TRBJ2-5; 8 positions agree with TRBD1. The CDR3 is 14 residues long. Germline V gene data show CDR1 as DFQATT and CDR2 as SNEGSKA (reference sequence). V lost 0 bases to trimming and J lost 3 bases; unmatched junction nucleotides: 3. The CDR3 region has the DNA TGCAGTGCTAGAGATAGACAGGGGAAAGAGACCCAGTACTTC. Translation: CSARDRQGKETQYF.

This CDR3 is CATTRKGGVRETQYF. In nucleotides, the CDR3 is TGTGCCACCACCCGCAAGGGGGGGGTGCGGGAGACCCAGTACTTC. The chain carries TRBV15 and TRBJ2-5, with a tentative D call TRBD2 (7 bases). The CDR3 extends over 15 amino acids. Germline V lookup: CDR1 LNHNV, CDR2 YYDKDF (reference sequence). The V and J ends lost 7 bases and 5 bases respectively, with 20 bases between them. Filled out from reference TRBV15 and TRBJ2-5, the complete variable domain reads DAMVIQNPRYQVTQFGKPVTLSCSQTLNHNVMYWYQQKSSQAPKLLFHYYDKDFNNEADTPDNFQSRRPNTSFCFLDIRSPGLGDTAMYLCATTRKGGVRETQYFGPGTRLLVL.

The rearrangement joins TRBV3-1 to TRBJ2-7; no clear D gene. Per the germline V gene, CDR1 is LGHDT and CDR2 is YNNKEL (reference sequence). CDR3 length: 14 residues. Trimming left V 2 bases short and J 2 bases short, with 10 bases between. In DNA form, the CDR3 reads TGTGCCAGCAGCCAATCCGCCGCCGCCTACGAGCAGTACTTC. Protein: CASSQSAAAYEQYF.

This chain uses TRBV10-3 with TRBJ2-1; 7 positions agree with TRBD1. V lost 3 bases and J lost 5; bases outside the gene matches: 4. The germline CDR1 and CDR2 sequences are ENHRY and SYGVKD. CDR3 length equals 14 residues. This CDR3 reads CAISEGTVNNEQFF. In DNA, the CDR3 is TGTGCCATCAGTGAAGGGACAGTGAACAATGAGCAGTTCTTC.

This clonotype was detected a few times. The chain uses TRBV29-1 and TRBJ2-4; a possible D gene is TRBD1 (5 bases). V was shortened by 3 bases and J by 2 bases, with 8 bases between the two germline ends. The CDR3 sequence is 13 residues long. The germline gives CDR1 SQVTM, CDR2 ANQGSEA. CDR3 bases: TGCAGCGTTGAGGGGCAGTCCAAAAACATTCAGTACTTC. This encodes CSVEGQSKNIQYF.

The chain uses TRBV19 and TRBJ2-7; a possible D gene is TRBD2 (6 bases). The germline V gene encodes CDR1 LNHDA and CDR2 SQIVND (reference sequence). Trimming stripped 2 bases from V and 0 bases from J, with 11 bases between. This CDR3 contains 15 residues. DNA for the CDR3: TGTGCCAGTAGTATACGGGACTTCTACTCCTACGAGCAGTACTTC. This encodes CASSIRDFYSYEQYF. The whole variable domain, filled in from reference TRBV19 and TRBJ2-7, reads DGGITQSPKYLFRKEGQNVTLSCEQNLNHDAMYWYRQDPGQGLRLIYYSQIVNDFQKGDIAEGYSVSREKKESFPLTVTSAQKNPTAFYLCASSIRDFYSYEQYFGPGTRLTVT.

The CDR3 nucleotides read TGTGCCAGCAGGGAACGGGACAGGCCCTACGAGCAGTACTTC. Its protein is CASRERDRPYEQYF. The chain links TRBV11-1 to TRBJ2-7; 8 bases align to TRBD1. CDR1 SGHAT and CDR2 FQDESV come from the germline V gene (reference sequence). The CDR3 runs to 14 residues. V dropped 6 bases and J dropped 2; count of bases not matched to a gene: 6. Full variable domain (remainder filled in from reference TRBV11-1 and TRBJ2-7): EAEVAQSPRYKITEKSQAVAFWCDPISGHATLYWYRQILGQGPELLVQFQDESVVDDSQLPKDRFSAERLKGVDSTLKIQPAELGDSAMYLCASRERDRPYEQYFGPGTRLTVT.

The genes are TRBV27 and TRBJ2-1, with D perhaps TRBD1 (5 bases). V was trimmed by 5 bases and J by 0 bases, leaving 14 bases between them. Germline V CDR1 and CDR2: MNHEY, SMNVEV (reference sequence). CDR3 length equals 16 residues. The CDR3 DNA reads as TGTGCCAGCAGTCTCATTCACAGGAGCTCCTACAATGAGCAGTTCTTC. Translating gives CASSLIHRSSYNEQFF.

This clonotype was found a few times. The DNA for the CDR3 is TGCGCCAGCAGCTTGGGACAGGGGGCCAATTCACCCCTCCACTTT. Amino acid sequence: CASSLGQGANSPLHF. J is TRBJ1-6 and V is TRBV5-1, with 10 bases aligning to TRBD1. The length of the CDR3 is 15 residues. Trimming removed 0 bases from V and 7 bases from J; junction bases left unmatched: 1. Germline CDR1 reads SGHRS; CDR2 reads YFSETQ.

This clonotype was recorded a few times. V usage is TRBV7-3 and J usage is TRBJ1-6; D call uncertain. V shed 5 bases and J shed 7 bases, with 9 bases lying between them. The CDR3 sequence is 13 residues long. CDR1 is SGHTA and CDR2 is FQGTGA in the germline V gene. CDR3 protein: CASSPRGNSPLHF. Here the CDR3 DNA reads TGTGCCAGCAGCCCTCGAGGGAATTCACCCCTCCACTTT.